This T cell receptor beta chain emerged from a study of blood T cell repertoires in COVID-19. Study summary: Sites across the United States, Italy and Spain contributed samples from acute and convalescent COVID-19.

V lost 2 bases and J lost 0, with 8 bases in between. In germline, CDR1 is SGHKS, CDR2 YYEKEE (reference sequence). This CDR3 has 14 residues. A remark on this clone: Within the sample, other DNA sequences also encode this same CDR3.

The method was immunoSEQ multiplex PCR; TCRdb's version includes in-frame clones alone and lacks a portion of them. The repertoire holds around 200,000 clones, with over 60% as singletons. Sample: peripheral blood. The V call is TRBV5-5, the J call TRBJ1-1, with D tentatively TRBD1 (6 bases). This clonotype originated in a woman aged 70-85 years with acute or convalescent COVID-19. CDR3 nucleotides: TGTGCCAGCAGCTTAGGACAGATGAACACTGAAGCTTTCTTT. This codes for CASSLGQMNTEAFF.